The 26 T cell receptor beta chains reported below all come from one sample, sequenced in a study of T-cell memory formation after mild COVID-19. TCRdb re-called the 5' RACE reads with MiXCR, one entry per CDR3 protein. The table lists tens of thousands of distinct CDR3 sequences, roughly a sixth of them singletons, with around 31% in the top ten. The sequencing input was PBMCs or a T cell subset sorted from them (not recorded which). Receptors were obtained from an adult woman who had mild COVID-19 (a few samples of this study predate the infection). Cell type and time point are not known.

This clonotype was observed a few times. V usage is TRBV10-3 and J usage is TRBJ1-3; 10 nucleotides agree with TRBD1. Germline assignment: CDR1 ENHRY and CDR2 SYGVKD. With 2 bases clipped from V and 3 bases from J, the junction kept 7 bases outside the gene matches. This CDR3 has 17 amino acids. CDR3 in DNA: TGTGCCATCAGTGAGCCGAGACAGGGGGCGGATGGAAACACCATATATTTT. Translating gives CAISEPRQGADGNTIYF.

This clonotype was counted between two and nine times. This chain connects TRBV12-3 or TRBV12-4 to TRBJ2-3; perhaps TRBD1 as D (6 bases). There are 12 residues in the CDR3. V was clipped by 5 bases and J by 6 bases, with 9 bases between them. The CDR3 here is CASSPRGDTQYF. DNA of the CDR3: TGTGCCAGCAGTCCCAGGGGCGATACGCAGTATTTT.

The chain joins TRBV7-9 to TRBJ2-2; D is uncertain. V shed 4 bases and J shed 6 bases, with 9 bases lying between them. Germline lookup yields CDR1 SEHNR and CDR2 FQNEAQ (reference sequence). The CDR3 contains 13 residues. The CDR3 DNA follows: TGTGCCAGCAGCTATGACCGTCCCGGGGAGCTGTTTTTT. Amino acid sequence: CASSYDRPGELFF.

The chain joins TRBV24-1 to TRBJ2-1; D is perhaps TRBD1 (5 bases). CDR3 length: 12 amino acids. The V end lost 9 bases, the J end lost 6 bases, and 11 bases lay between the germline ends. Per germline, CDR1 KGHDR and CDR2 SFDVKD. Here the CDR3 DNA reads TGTGCCACCGCAGGTGGGGCCAATGAGCAGTTCTTC. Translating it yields CATAGGANEQFF.

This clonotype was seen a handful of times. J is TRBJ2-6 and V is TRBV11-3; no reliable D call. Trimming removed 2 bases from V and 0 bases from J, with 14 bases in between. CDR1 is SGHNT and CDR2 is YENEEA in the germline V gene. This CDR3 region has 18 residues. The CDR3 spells CASSLYALPSSGANVLTF. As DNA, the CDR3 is TGTGCCAGCAGCTTATATGCCCTGCCTAGCTCTGGGGCCAACGTCCTGACTTTC. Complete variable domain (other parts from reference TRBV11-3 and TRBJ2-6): EAGVVQSPRYKIIEKKQPVAFWCNPISGHNTLYWYLQNLGQGPELLIRYENEEAVDDSQLPKDRFSAERLKGVDSTLKIQPAELGDSAVYLCASSLYALPSSGANVLTFGAGSRLTVL.

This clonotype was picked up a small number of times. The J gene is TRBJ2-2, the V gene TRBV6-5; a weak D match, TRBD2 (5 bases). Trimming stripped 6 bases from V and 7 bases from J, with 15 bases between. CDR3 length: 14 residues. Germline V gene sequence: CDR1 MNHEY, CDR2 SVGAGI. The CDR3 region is CASRWGDENGELFF. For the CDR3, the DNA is TGTGCCAGCAGGTGGGGAGATGAGAACGGGGAGCTGTTTTTT.

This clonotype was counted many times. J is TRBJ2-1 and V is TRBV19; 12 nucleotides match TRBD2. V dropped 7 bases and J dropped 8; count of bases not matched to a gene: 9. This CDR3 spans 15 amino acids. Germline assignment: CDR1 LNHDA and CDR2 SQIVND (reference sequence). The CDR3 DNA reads TGTGCCAGTAAAATCCTAGCGGGGGGGATTGATGAGCAGTTCTTC. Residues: CASKILAGGIDEQFF.

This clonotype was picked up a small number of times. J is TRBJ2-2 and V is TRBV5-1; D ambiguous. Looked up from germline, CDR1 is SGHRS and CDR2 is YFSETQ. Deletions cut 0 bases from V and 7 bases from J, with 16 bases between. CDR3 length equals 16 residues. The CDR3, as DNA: TGCGCCAGCAGCTTGGCCAACCGGGTGTCGGGCGGGGAGCTGTTTTTT. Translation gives CASSLANRVSGGELFF. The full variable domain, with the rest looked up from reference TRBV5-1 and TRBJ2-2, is KAGVTQTPRYLIKTRGQQVTLSCSPISGHRSVSWYQQTPGQGLQFLFEYFSETQRNKGNFPGRFSGRQFSNSRSEMNVSTLELGDSALYLCASSLANRVSGGELFFGEGSRLTVL.

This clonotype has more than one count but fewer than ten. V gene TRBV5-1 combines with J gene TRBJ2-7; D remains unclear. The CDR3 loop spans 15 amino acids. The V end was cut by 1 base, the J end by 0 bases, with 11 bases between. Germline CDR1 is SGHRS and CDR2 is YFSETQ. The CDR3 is CASSLSRTGSYEQYF. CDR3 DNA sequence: TGCGCCAGCAGCTTGTCTAGGACCGGCTCCTACGAGCAGTACTTC.

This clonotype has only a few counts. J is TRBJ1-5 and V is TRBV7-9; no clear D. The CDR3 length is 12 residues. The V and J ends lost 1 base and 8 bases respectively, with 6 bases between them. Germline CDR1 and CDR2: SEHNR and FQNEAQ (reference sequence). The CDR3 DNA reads TGTGCCAGCAGCTTAGGGGCCGAGCCCCAGCATTTT. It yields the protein CASSLGAEPQHF. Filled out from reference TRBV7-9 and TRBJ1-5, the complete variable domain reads DTGVSQNPRHKITKRGQNVTFRCDPISEHNRLYWYRQTLGQGPEFLTYFQNEAQLEKSRLLSDRFSAERPKGSFSTLEIQRTEQGDSAMYLCASSLGAEPQHFGDGTRLSIL.

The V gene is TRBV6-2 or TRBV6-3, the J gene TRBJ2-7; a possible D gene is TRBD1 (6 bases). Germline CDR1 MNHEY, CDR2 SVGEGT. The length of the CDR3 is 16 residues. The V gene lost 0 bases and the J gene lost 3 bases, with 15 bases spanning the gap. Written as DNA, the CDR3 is TGTGCCAGCAGTTACTCTCGGGACAAACTTAGCTACGAGCAGTACTTC. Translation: CASSYSRDKLSYEQYF.

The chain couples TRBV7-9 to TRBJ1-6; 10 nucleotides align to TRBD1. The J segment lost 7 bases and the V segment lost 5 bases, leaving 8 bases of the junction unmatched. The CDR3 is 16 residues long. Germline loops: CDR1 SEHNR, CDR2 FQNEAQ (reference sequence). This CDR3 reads CASSQGTGAENSPLHF. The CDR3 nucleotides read TGTGCCAGCAGCCAAGGGACAGGGGCAGAAAATTCACCCCTCCACTTT.

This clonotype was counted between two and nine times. CDR3 coding DNA: TGTGCCAGCAGTTACGCAGGGAACACTGAAGCTTTCTTT. The encoded protein is CASSYAGNTEAFF. The chain is built from TRBV27 and TRBJ1-1; no firm D call. The CDR3 loop spans 13 amino acids. Trimming stripped 4 bases from V and 1 base from J, with 7 bases between. Germline V gene lookup returns CDR1 MNHEY and CDR2 SMNVEV (reference sequence).

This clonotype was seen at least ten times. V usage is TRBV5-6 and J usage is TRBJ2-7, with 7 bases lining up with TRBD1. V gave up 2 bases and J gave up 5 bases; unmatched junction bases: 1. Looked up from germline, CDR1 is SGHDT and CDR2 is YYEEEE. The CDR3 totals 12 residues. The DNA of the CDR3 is TGTGCCAGCAGCTTAGGGACAGACGAGCAGTACTTC. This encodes CASSLGTDEQYF.

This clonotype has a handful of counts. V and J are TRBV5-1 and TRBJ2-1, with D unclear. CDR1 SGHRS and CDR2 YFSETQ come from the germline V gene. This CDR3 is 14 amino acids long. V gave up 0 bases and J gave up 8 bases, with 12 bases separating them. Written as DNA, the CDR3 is TGCGCCAGCAGCTTGGTTCTCGATATGGATGAGCAGTTCTTC. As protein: CASSLVLDMDEQFF.

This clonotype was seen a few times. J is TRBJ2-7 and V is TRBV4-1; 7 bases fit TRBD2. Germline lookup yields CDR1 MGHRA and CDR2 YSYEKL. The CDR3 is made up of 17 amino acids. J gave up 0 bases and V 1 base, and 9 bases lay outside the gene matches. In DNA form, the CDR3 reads TGCGCCAGCAGCCAAGTATCTATGGGCGGGAGCTCCTACGAGCAGTACTTC. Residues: CASSQVSMGGSSYEQYF.

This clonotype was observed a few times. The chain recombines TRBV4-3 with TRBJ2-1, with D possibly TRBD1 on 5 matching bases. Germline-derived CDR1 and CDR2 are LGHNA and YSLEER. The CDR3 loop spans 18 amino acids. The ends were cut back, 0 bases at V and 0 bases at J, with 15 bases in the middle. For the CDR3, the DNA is TGCGCCAGCAGCCAAGATAGGGGATATCCAAGCTCCTACAATGAGCAGTTCTTC. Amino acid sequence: CASSQDRGYPSSYNEQFF.

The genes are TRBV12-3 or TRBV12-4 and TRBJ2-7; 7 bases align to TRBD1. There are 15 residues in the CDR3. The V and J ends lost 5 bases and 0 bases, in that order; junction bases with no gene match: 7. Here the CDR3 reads CASSRTTGSSYEQYF. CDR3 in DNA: TGTGCCAGCAGTCGGACGACAGGGAGCTCCTACGAGCAGTACTTC.

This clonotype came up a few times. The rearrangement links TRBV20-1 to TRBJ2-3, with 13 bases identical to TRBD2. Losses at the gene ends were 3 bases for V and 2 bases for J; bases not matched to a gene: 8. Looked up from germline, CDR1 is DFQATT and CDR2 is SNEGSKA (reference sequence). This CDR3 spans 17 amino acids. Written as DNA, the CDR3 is TGCAGTGCTAGGGGAACTAGCGGGAGGGCCCTCACAGATACGCAGTATTTT. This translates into CSARGTSGRALTDTQYF.

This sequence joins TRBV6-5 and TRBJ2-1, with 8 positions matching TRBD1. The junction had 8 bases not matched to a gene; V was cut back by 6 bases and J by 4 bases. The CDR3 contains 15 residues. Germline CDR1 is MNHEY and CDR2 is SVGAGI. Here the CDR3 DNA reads TGTGCCAGCAGCCGGGGGCAGGGGGCATACAATGAGCAGTTCTTC. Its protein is CASSRGQGAYNEQFF.

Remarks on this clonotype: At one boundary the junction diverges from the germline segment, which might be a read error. The CDR3: CASSQSRGKGLDF. Here the CDR3 DNA reads TGCGCCAGCAGTCAATCGAGGGGAAAGGGGCTGGACTTC. The chain carries TRBV23-1 and TRBJ2-1; D assignment may be TRBD1 or TRBD2 (5 bases each). Being an ORF, TRBV23-1 has a function that is uncertain. This CDR3 is 13 amino acids long.

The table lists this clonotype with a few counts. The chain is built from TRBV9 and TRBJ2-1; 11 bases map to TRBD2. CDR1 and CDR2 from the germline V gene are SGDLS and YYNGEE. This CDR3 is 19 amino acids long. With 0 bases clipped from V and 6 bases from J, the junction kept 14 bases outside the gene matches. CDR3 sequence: CASSVAKGTSGIYFNEQFF. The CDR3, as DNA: TGTGCCAGCAGCGTAGCTAAAGGGACTAGCGGCATCTATTTCAATGAGCAGTTCTTC.

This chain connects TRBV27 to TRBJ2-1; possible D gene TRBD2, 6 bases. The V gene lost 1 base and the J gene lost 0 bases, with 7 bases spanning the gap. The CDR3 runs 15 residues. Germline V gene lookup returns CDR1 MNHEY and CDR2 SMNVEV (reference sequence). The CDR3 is CASSLWGDSYNEQFF. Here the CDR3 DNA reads TGTGCCAGCAGTTTATGGGGGGACTCCTACAATGAGCAGTTCTTC.

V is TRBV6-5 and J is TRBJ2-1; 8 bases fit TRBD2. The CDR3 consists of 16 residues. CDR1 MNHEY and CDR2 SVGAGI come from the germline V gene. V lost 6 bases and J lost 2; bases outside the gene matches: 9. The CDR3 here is CASSPGLVPPYNEQFF. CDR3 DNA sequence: TGTGCCAGCAGCCCGGGACTAGTCCCCCCCTACAATGAGCAGTTCTTC.

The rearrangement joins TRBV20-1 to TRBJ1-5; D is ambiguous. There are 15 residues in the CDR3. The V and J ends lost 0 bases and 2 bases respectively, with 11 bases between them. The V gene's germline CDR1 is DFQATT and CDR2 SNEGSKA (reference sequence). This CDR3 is CSARDRRWRNQPQHF. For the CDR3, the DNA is TGCAGTGCTAGAGATCGGAGGTGGCGCAATCAGCCCCAGCATTTT.

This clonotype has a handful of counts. The CDR3 spells CASGEGQLTDTQYF. In DNA form, the CDR3 reads TGTGCCAGTGGGGAGGGACAGCTCACAGATACGCAGTATTTT. V gene TRBV9 combines with J gene TRBJ2-3; the D call may be TRBD1 or TRBD2 (7 bases each). In germline, CDR1 is SGDLS, CDR2 YYNGEE. The CDR3 spans 14 residues. V lost 8 bases and J lost 2, with 15 bases in between.